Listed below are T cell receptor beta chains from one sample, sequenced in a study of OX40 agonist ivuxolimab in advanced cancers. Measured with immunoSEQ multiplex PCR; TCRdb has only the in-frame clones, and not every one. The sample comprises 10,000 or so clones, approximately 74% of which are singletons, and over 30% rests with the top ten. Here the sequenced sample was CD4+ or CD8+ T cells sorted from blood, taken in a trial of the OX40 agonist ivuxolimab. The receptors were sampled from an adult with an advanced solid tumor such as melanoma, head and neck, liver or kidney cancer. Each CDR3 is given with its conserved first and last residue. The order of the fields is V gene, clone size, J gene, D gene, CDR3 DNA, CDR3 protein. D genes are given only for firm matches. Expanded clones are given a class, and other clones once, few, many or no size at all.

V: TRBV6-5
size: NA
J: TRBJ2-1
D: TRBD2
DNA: TGTGCCAGCAGTTACTTGTTAAGCGGGAGTGAGCAGTTCTTC
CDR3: CASSYLLSGSEQFF

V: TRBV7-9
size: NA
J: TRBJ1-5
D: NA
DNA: TGTGCCAGCAGCTGGGGACTGACGTACCCCCAGCATTTT
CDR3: CASSWGLTYPQHF

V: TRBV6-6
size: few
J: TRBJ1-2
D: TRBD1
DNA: TGTGCCAGCAGAGGGACAGGGAGACCTGGCTACACCTTC
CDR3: CASRGTGRPGYTF

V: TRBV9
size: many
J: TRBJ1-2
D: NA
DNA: TGTGCCAGCAGCCCAAGCGGGGTTGAATATGGCTACACCTTC
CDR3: CASSPSGVEYGYTF

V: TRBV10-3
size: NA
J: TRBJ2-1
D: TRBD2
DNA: TGTGCCATTAGCGGGAGAAGTGGAAATGAGCAGTTCTTC
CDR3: CAISGRSGNEQFF

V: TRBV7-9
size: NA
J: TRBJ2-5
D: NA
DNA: TGTGCCAGCAGTCCAGGTTACCGGGAGAGAGAGACCCAGTACTTC
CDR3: CASSPGYRERETQYF

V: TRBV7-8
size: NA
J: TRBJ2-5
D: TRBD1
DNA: TGTGCCAGCAGCCCATACGGGACAGGGGGCAAAGAGACCCAGTACTTC
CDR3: CASSPYGTGGKETQYF

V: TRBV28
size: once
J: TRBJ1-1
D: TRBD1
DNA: TGTGCCAGCAGTCAAGGGACAGGGGCCATGAACACTGAAGCTTTCTTT
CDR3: CASSQGTGAMNTEAFF

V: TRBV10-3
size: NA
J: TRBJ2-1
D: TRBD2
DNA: TGTGCCATCAGAGACCTATTGGGGGGGAGCTCCTACAATGAGCAGTTCTTC
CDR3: CAIRDLLGGSSYNEQFF

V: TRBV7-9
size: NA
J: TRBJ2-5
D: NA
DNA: TGTGCCAGCAGCCCCCAAATTTCGATCGGGGAGACCCAGTACTTC
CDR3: CASSPQISIGETQYF

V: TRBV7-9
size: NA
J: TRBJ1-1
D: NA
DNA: TGTGCCAGCAGTCGCTGGGGCACTGAAGCTTTCTTT
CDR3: CASSRWGTEAFF

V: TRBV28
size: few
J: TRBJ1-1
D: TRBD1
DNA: TGTGCCAGCAGCGGGGGGACAGTAGGGACTGAAGCTTTCTTT
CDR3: CASSGGTVGTEAFF

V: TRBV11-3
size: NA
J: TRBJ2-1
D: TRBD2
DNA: TGTGCCAGCAGCTCAAGACTACTAGCGCACTCCTACAATGAGCAGTTCTTC
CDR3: CASSSRLLAHSYNEQFF

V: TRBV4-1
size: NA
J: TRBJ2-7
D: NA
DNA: TGCGCCAGCAGCCAAGTGGGCCAGGGCAGCGAGCAGTACTTC
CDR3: CASSQVGQGSEQYF

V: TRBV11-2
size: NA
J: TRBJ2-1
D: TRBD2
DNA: TGTGCCAGCAGCAACTTGGGGGGCATTGCGGGAGGGCAGTTCTTC
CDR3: CASSNLGGIAGGQFF

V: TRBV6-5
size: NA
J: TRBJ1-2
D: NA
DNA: TGTGCCAGCAGTTATTCGGGACCGCGCTGGGGCTACACCTTC
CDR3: CASSYSGPRWGYTF

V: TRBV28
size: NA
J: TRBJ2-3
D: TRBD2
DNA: TGTGCCAGCAGTTTTTGGCTAGCGGGAGTCACAGATACGCAGTATTTT
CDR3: CASSFWLAGVTDTQYF

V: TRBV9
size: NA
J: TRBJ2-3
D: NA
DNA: TGTGCCAGCAGCCAACTTACCACAGATACGCAGTATTTT
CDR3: CASSQLTTDTQYF

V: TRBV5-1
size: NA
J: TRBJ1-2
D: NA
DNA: TGCGCCAGCATGTCGACAGGCAACTATGGCTACACCTTC
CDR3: CASMSTGNYGYTF

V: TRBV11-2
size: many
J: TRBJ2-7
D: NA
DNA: TGTGCCAGCAGCTTGGGACATAACTACGAGCAGTACTTC
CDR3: CASSLGHNYEQYF